The entry below gives a single T cell receptor beta chain sequence along with its context. Its antigen remains unidentified. The sample is drawn from a study of CD8 T cells in ankylosing spondylitis. Findings and caveats of the study: A TCR beta motif made of 7 to 9 highly homologous variants seemed typical of ankylosing spondylitis blood. Within matched ankylosing spondylitis synovial fluid, disease-linked clones were reportedly significantly enriched.

The length of the CDR3 is 15 residues. V was pared by 7 bases and J by 1 base, with 14 bases between. Germline V CDR1 and CDR2: SNHLY, FYNNEI. Quantitative 5'-RACE with molecular barcodes generated TCR beta libraries. Each CDR3 protein is one row after TCRdb ran MiXCR on the 5' RACE reads. The sample lists approximately 300,000 distinct CDR3 sequences, less than 25% occurring once. The gene calls are TRBV2 and TRBJ2-1, with D tentatively TRBD1 or TRBD2 (5 bases each). The sample taken for sequencing was blood, either unsorted or a sorted T cell fraction (not recorded which). The receptor comes from a female donor with ankylosing spondylitis or in good health (not recorded which). The CDR3 protein is CASTEGGGSYNEQFF. The CDR3 region has the DNA TGTGCCAGCACCGAGGGTGGGGGATCCTACAATGAGCAGTTCTTC.